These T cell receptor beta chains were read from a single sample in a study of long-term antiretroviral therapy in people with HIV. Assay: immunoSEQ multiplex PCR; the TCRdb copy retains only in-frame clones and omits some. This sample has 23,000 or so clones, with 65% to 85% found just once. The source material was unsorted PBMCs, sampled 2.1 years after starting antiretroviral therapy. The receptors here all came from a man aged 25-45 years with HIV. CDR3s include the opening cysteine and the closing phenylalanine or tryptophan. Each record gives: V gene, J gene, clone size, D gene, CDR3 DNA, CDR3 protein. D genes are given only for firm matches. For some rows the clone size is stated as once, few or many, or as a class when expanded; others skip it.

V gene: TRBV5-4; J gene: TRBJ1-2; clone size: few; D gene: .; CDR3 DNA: TGTGCCAGCAGCCCGGGAACGACTACTAACTATGGCTACACCTTC; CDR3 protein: CASSPGTTTNYGYTF
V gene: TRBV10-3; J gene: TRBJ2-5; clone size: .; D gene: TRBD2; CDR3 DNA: TGTGCCATCAGTGGCCGGAGAGTAGCGGGAGTAGGGGAGACCCAGTACTTC; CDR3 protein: CAISGRRVAGVGETQYF
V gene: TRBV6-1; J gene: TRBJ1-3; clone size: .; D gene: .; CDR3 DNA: TGTGCCAGCAGTGAAGGATTGAGGTTTGAACCTGGAAACACCATATATTTT; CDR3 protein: CASSEGLRFEPGNTIYF
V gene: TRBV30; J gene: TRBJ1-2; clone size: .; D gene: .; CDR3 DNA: TGTGCCTGGAGTACCTCGCAGGGTGGCTACACCTTC; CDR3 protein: CAWSTSQGGYTF
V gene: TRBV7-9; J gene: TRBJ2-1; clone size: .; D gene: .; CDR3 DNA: TGTGCCAGCAGCTCCTACGGAGCGGAGCACAATGAGCAGTTCTTC; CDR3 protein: CASSSYGAEHNEQFF
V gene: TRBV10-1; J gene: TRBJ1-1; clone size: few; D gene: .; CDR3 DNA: TGCGCCAGCAGGGCCCATTCGACACGTATTGACACTGAAGCTTTCTTT; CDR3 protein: CASRAHSTRIDTEAFF
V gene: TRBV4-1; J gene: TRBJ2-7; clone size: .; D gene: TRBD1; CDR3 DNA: TGCGCCAGCAGCCAAGATTCCGGGACAGGACGTTCAACCTACGAGCAGTACTTC; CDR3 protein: CASSQDSGTGRSTYEQYF
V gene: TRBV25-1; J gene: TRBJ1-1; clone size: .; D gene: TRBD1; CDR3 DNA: TGTGCCAGCATTGGACAGGGGCTGAACACTGAAGCTTTCTTT; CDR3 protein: CASIGQGLNTEAFF
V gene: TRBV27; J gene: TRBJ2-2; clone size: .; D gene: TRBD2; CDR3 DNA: TGTGCCAGCAGTCCGATCCGACTAGCGGGTACCCCTCAGGCCGGGGAGCTGTTTTTT; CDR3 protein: CASSPIRLAGTPQAGELFF
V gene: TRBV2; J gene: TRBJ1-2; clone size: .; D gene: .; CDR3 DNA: TGTGCCAGCAGTGAATCGGACGGGTTTCCTAACTATGGCTACACCTTC; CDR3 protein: CASSESDGFPNYGYTF
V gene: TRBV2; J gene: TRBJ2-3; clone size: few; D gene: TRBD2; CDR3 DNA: TGTGCCAGCAAAAAGATAGCGGGGGGGCTAGATACGCAGTATTTT; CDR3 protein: CASKKIAGGLDTQYF
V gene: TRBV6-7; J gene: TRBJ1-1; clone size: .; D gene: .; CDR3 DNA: TGTGCCAGCAGACAGGACGAAGCTTTCTTT; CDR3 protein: CASRQDEAFF
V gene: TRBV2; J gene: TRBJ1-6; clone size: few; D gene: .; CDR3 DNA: TGTGCCAGCGGGTGGACGGAGAGCTCCTATAATTCACCCCTCCACTTT; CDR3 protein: CASGWTESSYNSPLHF
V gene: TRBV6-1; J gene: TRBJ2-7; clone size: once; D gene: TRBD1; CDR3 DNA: TGTGCCAGCAGTGAAGAGGCGGCAGGGGGCTTCCACGAGCAGTACTTC; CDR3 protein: CASSEEAAGGFHEQYF
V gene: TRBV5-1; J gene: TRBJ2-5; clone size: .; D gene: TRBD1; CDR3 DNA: TGCGCCAGCAGCATCGGACAGGGCGCGCGAGAGACCCAGTACTTC; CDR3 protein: CASSIGQGARETQYF
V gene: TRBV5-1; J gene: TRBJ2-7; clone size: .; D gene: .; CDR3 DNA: TGCGCCAGCAGGTCAGGGGTGAGTGGGTACGAGCAGTACTTC; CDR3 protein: CASRSGVSGYEQYF
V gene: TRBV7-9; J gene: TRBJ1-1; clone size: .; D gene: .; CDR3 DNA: TGTGCCAGCAGCTTATCCGGGAAAACGAACACTGAAGCTTTCTTT; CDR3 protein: CASSLSGKTNTEAFF
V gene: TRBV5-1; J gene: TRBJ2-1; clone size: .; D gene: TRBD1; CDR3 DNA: TGCGCCAGCAGCTTCGCCCCCGGGACAGGGGGATACAATGAGCAGTTCTTC; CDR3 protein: CASSFAPGTGGYNEQFF
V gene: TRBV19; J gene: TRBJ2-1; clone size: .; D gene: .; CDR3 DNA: TGTGCCAGTGGTCTAACTGAGCAGTTCTTC; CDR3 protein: CASGLTEQFF
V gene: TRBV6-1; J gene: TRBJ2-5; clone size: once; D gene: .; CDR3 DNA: TGTGCCAGCACCGAGGGCCTAGGGCGGGAGACCCAGTACTTC; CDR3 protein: CASTEGLGRETQYF
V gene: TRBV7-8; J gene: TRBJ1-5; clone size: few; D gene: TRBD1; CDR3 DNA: TGTGCCAGCAGCTTAGGGCCAGGGGGCCCTCAGCCCCAGCATTTT; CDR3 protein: CASSLGPGGPQPQHF
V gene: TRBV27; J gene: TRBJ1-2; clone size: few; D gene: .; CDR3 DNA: TGTGCCAGCAGTTTACCGGGGAACTATGGCTACACCTTC; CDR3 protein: CASSLPGNYGYTF
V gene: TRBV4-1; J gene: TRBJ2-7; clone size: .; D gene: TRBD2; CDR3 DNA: TGCGCCAGCAGCCAAGCCACTAGCGTTAGCTCCTACGAGCAGTACTTC; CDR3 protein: CASSQATSVSSYEQYF
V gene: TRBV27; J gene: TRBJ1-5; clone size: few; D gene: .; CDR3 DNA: TGTGCCAGCAGCCCAGGACAGACTAGCAATCAGCCCCAGCATTTT; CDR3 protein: CASSPGQTSNQPQHF
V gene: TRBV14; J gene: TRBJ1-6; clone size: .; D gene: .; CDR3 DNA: TGTGCCAGCAGCCTGCCGGATTATAATTCACCCCTCCACTTT; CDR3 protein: CASSLPDYNSPLHF
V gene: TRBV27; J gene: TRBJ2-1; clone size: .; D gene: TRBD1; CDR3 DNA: TGTGCCAGCAGTTTGCCCGGACAGGGCCCCTACAATGAGCAGTTCTTC; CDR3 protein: CASSLPGQGPYNEQFF
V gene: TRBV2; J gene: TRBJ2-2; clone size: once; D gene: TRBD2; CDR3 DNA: TGTGCCAGCAGTGAGGGCGGGCTAGCGGCGAACACCGGGGAGCTGTTTTTT; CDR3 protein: CASSEGGLAANTGELFF
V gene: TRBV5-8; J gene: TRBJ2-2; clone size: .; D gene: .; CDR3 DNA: TGTGCCAGCAGCGCAGGCCTCCGCGCGTCCGGGGAGCTGTTTTTT; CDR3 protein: CASSAGLRASGELFF
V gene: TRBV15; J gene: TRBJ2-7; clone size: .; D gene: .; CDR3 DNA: TGTGCCACCAGCAGAGATCAATCCTACGAGCAGTACTTC; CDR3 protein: CATSRDQSYEQYF
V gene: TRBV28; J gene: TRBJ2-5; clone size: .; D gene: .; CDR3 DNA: TGTGCCAGCAGCTTTGGACAAAAAGTCACCCAGTACTTC; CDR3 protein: CASSFGQKVTQYF
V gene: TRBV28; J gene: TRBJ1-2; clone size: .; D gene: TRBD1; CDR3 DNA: TGTGCCAGCAGTTTAGGGACAGCCTACTATGGCTACACCTTC; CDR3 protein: CASSLGTAYYGYTF
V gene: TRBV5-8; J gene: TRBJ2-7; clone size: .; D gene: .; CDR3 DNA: TGTGCCACCAGTCGTGAACGGTGGGGGAAATTTGACGAGCAGTACTTC; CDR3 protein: CATSRERWGKFDEQYF
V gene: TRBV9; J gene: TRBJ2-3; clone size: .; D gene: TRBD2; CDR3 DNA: TGTGCCAGCAGCGTTGCGGGAGGGCCCCCAGATACGCAGTATTTT; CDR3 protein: CASSVAGGPPDTQYF